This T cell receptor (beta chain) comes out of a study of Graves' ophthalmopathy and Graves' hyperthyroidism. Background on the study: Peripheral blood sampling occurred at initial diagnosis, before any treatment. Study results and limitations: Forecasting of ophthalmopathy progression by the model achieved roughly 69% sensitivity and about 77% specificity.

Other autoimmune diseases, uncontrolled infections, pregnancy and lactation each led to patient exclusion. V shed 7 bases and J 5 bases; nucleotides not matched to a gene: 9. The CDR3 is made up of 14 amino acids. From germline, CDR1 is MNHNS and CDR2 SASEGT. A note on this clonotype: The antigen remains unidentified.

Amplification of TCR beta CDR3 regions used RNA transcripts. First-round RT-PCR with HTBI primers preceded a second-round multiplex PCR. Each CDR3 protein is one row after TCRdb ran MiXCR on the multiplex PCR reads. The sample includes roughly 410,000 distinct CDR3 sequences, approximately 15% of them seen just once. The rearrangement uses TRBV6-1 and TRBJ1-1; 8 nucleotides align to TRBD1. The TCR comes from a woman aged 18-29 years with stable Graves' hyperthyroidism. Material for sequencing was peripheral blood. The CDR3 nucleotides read TGTGCCAGCACTATAAACAGGGGGAGTACTGAAGCTTTCTTT. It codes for CASTINRGSTEAFF.